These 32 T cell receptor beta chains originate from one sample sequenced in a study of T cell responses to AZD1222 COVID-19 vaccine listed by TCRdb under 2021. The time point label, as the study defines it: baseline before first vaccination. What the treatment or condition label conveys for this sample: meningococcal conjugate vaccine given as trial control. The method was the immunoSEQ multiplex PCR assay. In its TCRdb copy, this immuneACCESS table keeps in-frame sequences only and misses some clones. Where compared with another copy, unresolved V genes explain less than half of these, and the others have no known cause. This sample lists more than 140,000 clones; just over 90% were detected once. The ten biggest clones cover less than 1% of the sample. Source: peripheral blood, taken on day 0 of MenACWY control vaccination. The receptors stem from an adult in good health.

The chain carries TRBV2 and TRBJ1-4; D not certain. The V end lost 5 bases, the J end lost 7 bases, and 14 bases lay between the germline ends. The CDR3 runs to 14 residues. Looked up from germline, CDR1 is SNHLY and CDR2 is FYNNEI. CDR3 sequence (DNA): TGTGCCAGCAGTTGGTCCCCTAGGCTTGAAAAACTGTTTTTT. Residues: CASSWSPRLEKLFF.

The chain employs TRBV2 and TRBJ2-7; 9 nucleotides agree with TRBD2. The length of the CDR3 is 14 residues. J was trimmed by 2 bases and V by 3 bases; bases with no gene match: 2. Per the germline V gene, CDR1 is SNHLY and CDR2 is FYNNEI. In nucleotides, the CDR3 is TGTGCCAGCAGTGAGGCGGGAGGGCCCTACGAGCAGTACTTC. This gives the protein CASSEAGGPYEQYF.

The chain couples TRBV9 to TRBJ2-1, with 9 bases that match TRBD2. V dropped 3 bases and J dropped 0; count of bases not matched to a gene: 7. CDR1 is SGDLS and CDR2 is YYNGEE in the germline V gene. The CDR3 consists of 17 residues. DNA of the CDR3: TGTGCCAGCAGCGAGGGGACTAGCCTAGACTCCTACAATGAGCAGTTCTTC. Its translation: CASSEGTSLDSYNEQFF.

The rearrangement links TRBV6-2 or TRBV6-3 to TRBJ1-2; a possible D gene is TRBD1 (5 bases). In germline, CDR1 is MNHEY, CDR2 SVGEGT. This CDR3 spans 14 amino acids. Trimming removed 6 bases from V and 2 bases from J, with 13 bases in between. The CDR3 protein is CASSSPRGNYGYTF. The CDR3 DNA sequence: TGTGCCAGCAGCTCCCCCCGGGGGAACTATGGCTACACCTTC.

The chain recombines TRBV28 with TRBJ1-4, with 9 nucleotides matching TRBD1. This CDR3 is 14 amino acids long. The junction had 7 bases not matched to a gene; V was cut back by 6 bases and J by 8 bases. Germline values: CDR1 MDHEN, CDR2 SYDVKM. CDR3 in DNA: TGTGCCAGCAGGGGGGGGACAGGGTCCGAAAAACTGTTTTTT. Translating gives CASRGGTGSEKLFF.

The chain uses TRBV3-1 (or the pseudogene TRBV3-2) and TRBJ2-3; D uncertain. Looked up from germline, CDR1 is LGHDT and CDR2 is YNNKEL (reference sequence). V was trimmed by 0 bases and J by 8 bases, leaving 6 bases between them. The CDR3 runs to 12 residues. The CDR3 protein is CASSQDRSTQYF. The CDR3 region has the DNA TGTGCCAGCAGCCAAGATAGGTCTACGCAGTATTTT.

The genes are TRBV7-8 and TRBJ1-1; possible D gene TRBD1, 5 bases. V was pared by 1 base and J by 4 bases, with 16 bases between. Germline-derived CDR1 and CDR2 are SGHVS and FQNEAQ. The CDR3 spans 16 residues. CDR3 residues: CASSLVGRLGGTEAFF. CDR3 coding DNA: TGTGCCAGCAGCTTAGTAGGTCGGCTGGGGGGCACTGAAGCTTTCTTT. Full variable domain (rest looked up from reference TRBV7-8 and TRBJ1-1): GAGVSQSPRYKVAKRGQDVALRCDPISGHVSLFWYQQALGQGPEFLTYFQNEAQLDKSGLPSDRFFAERPEGSVSTLKIQRTQQEDSAVYLCASSLVGRLGGTEAFFGQGTRLTVV.

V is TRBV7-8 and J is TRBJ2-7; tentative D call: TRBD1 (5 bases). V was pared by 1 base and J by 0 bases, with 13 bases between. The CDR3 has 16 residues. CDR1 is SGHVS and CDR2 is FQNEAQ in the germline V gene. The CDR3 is CASSLVVQASSYEQYF. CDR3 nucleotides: TGTGCCAGCAGCTTAGTAGTACAGGCTAGCTCCTACGAGCAGTACTTC. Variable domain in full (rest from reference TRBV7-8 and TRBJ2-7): GAGVSQSPRYKVAKRGQDVALRCDPISGHVSLFWYQQALGQGPEFLTYFQNEAQLDKSGLPSDRFFAERPEGSVSTLKIQRTQQEDSAVYLCASSLVVQASSYEQYFGPGTRLTVT.

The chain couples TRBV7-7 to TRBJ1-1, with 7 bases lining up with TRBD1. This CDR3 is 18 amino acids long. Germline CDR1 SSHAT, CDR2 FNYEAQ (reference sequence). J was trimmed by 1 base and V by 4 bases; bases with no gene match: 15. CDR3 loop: CASSSRVRGGIPNTEAFF. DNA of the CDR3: TGTGCCAGCAGCTCTAGGGTTAGAGGGGGCATTCCGAACACTGAAGCTTTCTTT.

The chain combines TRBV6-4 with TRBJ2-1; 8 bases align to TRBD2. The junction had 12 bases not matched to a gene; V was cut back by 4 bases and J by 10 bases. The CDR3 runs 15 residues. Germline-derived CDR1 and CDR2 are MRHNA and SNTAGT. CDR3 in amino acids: CASSAESGSTGEQFF. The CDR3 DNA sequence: TGTGCCAGCAGTGCGGAAAGCGGGAGTACGGGGGAGCAGTTCTTC.

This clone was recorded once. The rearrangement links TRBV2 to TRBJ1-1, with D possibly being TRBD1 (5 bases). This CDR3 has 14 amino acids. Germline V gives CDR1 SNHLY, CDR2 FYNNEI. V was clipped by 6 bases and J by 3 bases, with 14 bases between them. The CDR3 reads CASSQTDLDTEAFF. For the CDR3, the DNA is TGTGCCAGCAGCCAGACAGATCTGGACACTGAAGCTTTCTTT. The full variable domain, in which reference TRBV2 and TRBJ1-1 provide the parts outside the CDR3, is EPEVTQTPSHQVTQMGQEVILRCVPISNHLYFYWYRQILGQKVEFLVSFYNNEISEKSEIFDDQFSVERPDGSNFTLKIRSTKLEDSAMYFCASSQTDLDTEAFFGQGTRLTVV.

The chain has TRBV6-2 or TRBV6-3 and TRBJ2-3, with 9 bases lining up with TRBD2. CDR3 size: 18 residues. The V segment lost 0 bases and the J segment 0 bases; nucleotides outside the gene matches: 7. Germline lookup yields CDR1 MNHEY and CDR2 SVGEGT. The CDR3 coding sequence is TGTGCCAGCAGTTACTCGAACTTCCTAGCGGGGAGCACAGATACGCAGTATTTT. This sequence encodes CASSYSNFLAGSTDTQYF.

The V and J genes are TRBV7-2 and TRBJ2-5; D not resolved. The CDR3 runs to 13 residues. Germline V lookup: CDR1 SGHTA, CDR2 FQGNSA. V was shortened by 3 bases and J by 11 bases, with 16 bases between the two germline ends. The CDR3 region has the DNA TGTGCCAGCAGCTTCCGACCCGACCTCCCACAGTACTTC. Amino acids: CASSFRPDLPQYF.

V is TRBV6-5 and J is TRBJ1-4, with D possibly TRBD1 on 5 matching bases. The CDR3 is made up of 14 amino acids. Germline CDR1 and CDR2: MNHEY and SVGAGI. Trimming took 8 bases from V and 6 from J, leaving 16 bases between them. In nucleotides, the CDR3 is TGTGCCAGCGGTCCTGGGGGGGAAGATGAAAAACTGTTTTTT. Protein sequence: CASGPGGEDEKLFF.

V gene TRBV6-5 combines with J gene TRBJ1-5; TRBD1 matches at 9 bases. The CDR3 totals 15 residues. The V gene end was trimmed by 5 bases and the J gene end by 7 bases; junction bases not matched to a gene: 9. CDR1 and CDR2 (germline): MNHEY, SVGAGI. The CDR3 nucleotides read TGTGCCAGCAGTAAGTTGGGACAGGGCGAACAGCCCCAGCATTTT. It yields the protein CASSKLGQGEQPQHF.

The CDR3 nucleotides are TGCGCCAGCAGGCGGCAGCCAACCGGGGATTATGGCTACACCTTC. Its translation is CASRRQPTGDYGYTF. The chain employs TRBV5-1 and TRBJ1-2; D ambiguous. CDR1 SGHRS and CDR2 YFSETQ come from the germline V gene. The CDR3 has 15 amino acids. V lost 5 bases and J 5 bases, leaving 19 bases between the germline ends.

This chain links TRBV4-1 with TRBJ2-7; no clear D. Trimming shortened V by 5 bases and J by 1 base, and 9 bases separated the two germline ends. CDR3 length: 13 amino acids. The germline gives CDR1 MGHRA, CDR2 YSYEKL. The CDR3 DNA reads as TGCGCCAGCAGCTTACGGCGTTCCTACGAGCAGTACTTC. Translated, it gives CASSLRRSYEQYF.

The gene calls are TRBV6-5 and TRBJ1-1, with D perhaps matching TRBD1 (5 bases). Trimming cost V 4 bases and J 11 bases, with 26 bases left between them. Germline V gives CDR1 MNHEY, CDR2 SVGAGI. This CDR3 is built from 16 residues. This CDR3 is CASSSTREGGTEAAFF. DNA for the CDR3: TGTGCCAGCAGTTCCACCAGGGAGGGCGGGACCGAGGCGGCTTTCTTT.

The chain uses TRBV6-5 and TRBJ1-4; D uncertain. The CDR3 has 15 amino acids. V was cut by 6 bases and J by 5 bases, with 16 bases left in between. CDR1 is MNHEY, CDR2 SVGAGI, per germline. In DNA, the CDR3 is TGTGCCAGCAGCCTTATAGGAGTATTGAATGAAAAACTGTTTTTT. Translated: CASSLIGVLNEKLFF.

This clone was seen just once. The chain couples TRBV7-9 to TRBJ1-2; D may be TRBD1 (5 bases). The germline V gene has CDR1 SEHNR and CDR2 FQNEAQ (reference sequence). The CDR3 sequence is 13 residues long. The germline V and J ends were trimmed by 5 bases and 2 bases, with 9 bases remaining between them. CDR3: CASSTTVNYGYTF. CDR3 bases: TGTGCCAGCAGCACGACAGTAAACTATGGCTACACCTTC.

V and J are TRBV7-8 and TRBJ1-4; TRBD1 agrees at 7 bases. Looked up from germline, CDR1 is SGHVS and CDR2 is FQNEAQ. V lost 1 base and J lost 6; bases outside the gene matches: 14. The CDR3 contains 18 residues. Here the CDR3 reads CASSLVSEPGGVDEKLFF. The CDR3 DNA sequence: TGTGCCAGCAGCTTAGTCTCGGAGCCAGGGGGTGTGGATGAAAAACTGTTTTTT.

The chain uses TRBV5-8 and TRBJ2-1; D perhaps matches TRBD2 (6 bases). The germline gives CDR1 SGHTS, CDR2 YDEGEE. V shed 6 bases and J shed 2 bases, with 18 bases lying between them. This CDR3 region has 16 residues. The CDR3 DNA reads TGTGCCAGCACCCCTTGGCGGGAATCGACCTACAATGAGCAGTTCTTC. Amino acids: CASTPWRESTYNEQFF.

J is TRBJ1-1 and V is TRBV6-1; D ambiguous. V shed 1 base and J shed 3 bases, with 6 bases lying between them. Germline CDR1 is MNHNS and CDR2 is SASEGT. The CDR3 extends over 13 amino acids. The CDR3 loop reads CASSEVSYTEAFF. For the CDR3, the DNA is TGTGCCAGCAGTGAAGTCTCGTACACTGAAGCTTTCTTT.

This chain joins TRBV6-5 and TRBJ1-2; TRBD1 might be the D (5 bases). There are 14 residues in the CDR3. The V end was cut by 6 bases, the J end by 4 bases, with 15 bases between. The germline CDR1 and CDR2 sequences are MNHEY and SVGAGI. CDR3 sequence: CASRHTRQGYGYTF. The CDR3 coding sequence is TGTGCCAGCAGACACACGCGGCAGGGCTATGGCTACACCTTC.

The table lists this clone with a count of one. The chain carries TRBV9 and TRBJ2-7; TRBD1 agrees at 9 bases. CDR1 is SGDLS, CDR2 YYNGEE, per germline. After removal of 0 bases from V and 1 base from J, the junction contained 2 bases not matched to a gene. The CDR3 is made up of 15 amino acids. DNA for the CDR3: TGTGCCAGCAGCGTAGGGGGGACAGGGTCCTACGAGCAGTACTTC. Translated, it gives CASSVGGTGSYEQYF.

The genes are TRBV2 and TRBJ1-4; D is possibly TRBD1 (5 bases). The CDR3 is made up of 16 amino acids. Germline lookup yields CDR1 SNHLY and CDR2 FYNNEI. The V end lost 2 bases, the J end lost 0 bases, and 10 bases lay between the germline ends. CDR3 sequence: CASSEMRGSTNEKLFF. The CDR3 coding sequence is TGTGCCAGCAGTGAAATGAGGGGCTCAACTAATGAAAAACTGTTTTTT.

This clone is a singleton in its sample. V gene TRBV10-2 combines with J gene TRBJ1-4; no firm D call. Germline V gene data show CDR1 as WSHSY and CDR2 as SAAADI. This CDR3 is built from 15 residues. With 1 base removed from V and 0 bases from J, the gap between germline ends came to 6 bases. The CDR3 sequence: CASSELQTTNEKLFF. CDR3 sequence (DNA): TGCGCCAGCAGTGAGTTACAGACAACTAATGAAAAACTGTTTTTT.

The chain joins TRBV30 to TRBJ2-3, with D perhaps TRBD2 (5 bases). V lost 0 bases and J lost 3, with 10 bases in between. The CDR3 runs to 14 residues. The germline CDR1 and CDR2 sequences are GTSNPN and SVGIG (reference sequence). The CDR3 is CAWSVLDRTDTQYF. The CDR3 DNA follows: TGTGCCTGGAGTGTACTAGATCGGACAGATACGCAGTATTTT.

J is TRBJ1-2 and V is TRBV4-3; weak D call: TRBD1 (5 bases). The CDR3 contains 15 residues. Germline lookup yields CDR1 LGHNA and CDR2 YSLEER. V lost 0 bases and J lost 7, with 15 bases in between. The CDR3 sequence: CASSQDPPGFGGYTF. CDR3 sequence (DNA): TGCGCCAGCAGCCAAGATCCCCCAGGGTTTGGTGGCTACACCTTC.

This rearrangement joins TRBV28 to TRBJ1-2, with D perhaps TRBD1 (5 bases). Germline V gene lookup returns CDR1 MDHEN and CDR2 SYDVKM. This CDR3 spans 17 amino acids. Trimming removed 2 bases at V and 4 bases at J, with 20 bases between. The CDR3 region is CASSLRPWAGVVYGYTF. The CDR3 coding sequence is TGTGCCAGCAGTTTACGGCCCTGGGCGGGGGTGGTCTATGGCTACACCTTC.

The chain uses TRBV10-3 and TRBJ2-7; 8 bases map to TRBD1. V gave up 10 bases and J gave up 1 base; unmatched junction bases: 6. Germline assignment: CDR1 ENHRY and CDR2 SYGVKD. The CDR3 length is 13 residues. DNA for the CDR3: TGTGCCAACAGACAGGGGTCATCCTACGAGCAGTACTTC. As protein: CANRQGSSYEQYF.

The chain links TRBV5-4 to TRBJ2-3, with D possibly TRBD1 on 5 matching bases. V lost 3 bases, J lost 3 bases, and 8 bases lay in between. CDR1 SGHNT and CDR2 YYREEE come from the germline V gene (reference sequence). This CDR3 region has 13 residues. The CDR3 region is CASSWTSTDTQYF. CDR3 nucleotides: TGTGCCAGCAGCTGGACATCTACAGATACGCAGTATTTT.